These T cell receptor beta chains were read from a single sample in a study of tumor and adjacent non-tumor tissue in lung cancer. TCRdb processed the multiplex PCR reads anew with MiXCR; each CDR3 protein has one entry. This table has approximately 100,000 distinct CDR3 sequences, less than 75% appearing once. Sequencing was carried out using distant non-tumor lung tissue. These receptors came from a man younger than 40 with non-small cell lung cancer. CDR3s include the opening cysteine and the closing phenylalanine or tryptophan.

CASSTRGQGWTGGLFF,TRBV11-2,16,TRBJ2-2
CASRLGVAEEQYF,TRBV6-5,13,TRBJ2-7
CASSLTTSGGAGELFF,TRBV4-2,16,TRBJ2-2
CVSSYRGRDTDTQCF,TRBV6-5,15,TRBJ2-3
CAGSLADTQYF,TRBV12-3/TRBV12-4,11,TRBJ2-3
CSVEVSGTNTEAFF,TRBV29-1,14,TRBJ1-1
CASSSRDGRSSYNSPLHF,TRBV7-4,18,TRBJ1-6
CASSQDSGGNTIYF,TRBV4-3,14,TRBJ1-3
CSATAGPEAFF,TRBV20-1,11,TRBJ1-1
CANSFYYEQYF,TRBV11-2,11,TRBJ2-7
CASSRDPDTQYF,TRBV12-3/TRBV12-4,12,TRBJ2-5
CASSPGYQLDYEQYF,TRBV13,15,TRBJ2-7
CVSSYPGTYERYF,TRBV6-2/TRBV6-3,13,TRBJ2-7
CASSFSGNEKLFF,TRBV12-3/TRBV12-4,13,TRBJ1-4
CASSLGDSSGTQYF,TRBV4-1,14,TRBJ2-5
CASRSVSGANVLTF,TRBV11-2,14,TRBJ2-6
CSASPGGGKTEAFF,TRBV20-1,14,TRBJ1-1
CVSSLALAGLWDTRYF,TRBV5-6,16,TRBJ2-3
CASSSIITGGTEALF,TRBV12-3/TRBV12-4,15,TRBJ1-1
CTNSFGPGSTNEKLFF,TRBV5-4,16,TRBJ1-4
CGGRDGNTEASF,TRBV20-1,12,TRBJ1-1
CASSETGGTYERHF,TRBV6-1,14,TRBJ2-7
CASISTVGTDTQYF,TRBV11-2,14,TRBJ2-3
CVSILNNEAFF,TRBV7-8,11,TRBJ1-1
CASSPRDRVGYGYTF,TRBV11-2,15,TRBJ1-2
CTSSHRTAKDGYTF,TRBV6-5,14,TRBJ1-2
CASSLGTGILQETQYF,TRBV5-1,16,TRBJ2-5
CANKPWSLSSGTNEQYF,TRBV11-2,17,NA
CSARDGPTEAFF,TRBV20-1,12,TRBJ1-1
CASSYGEAGNTEAFF,TRBV6-6,15,TRBJ1-1
CASSYPGGGSYGYIF,TRBV6-5,15,TRBJ1-2
CASSLRGQSYIEQFF,TRBV7-9,15,TRBJ2-1
CASSSKLAGQGADTQYF,TRBV5-1,17,TRBJ2-3
CSAVTDPNIEPFF,TRBV29-1,13,TRBJ1-1
CASRMTGEQTEAFF,TRBV6-2/TRBV6-3,14,TRBJ1-1
CASSSPIAEKSSYNGQFF,TRBV28,18,TRBJ2-1
CATSDLWSWNNEQFF,TRBV24-1,15,TRBJ2-1
CSAGHGPGTYTQYF,TRBV20-1,14,TRBJ2-3
CASSGSGLYNEQFF,TRBV10-2,14,TRBJ2-1
CSSLRSDRGCVNEQFF,TRBV20-1,16,TRBJ2-1
CASSTQGADTGELFF,TRBV6-2/TRBV6-3,15,TRBJ2-2
CSARITGANTGELFF,TRBV20-1,15,TRBJ2-2
CASSPPQGLHQQYF,TRBV11-2,14,TRBJ2-7
CSARVAVANKNIQYF,TRBV20-1,15,TRBJ2-4
CASSPDLPGAIQETQYF,TRBV4-3,17,TRBJ2-5
CASSQGRGAYIEQFF,TRBV4-3,15,TRBJ2-1
CTSSHLTYEQYF,TRBV12-3/TRBV12-4,12,TRBJ2-7
CATSLRSYYNEQFF,TRBV11-3,14,TRBJ2-1
CASSRTGGTRPLHF,TRBV11-1,14,TRBJ1-6
CVTSPGQGILETQYF,TRBV24-1,15,TRBJ2-5
CASNLERGPGGEECF,TRBV12-3/TRBV12-4,15,TRBJ2-7